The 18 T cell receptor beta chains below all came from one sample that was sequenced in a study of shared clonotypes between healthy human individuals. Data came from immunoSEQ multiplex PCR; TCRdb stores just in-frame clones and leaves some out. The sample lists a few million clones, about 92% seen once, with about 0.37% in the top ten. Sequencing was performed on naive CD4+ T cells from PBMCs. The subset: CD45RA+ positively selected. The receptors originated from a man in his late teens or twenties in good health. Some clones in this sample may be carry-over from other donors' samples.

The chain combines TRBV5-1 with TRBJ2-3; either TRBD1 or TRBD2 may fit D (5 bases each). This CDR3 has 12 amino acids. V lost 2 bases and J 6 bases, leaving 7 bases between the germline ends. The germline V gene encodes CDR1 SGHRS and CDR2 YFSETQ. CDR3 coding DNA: TGCGCCAGCAGCTTAGGGGAGGATACGCAGTATTTT. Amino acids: CASSLGEDTQYF.

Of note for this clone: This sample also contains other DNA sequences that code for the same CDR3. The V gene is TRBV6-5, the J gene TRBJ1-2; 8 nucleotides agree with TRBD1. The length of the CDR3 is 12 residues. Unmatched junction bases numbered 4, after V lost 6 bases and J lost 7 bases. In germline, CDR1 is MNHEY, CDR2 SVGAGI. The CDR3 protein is CASRDRVAGYTF. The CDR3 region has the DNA TGTGCCAGCAGGGACAGGGTGGCTGGCTACACCTTC.

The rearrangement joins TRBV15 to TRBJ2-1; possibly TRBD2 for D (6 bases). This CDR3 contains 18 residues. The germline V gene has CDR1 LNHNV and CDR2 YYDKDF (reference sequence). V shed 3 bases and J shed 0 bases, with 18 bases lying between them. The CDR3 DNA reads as TGTGCCACCAGCAGGGGTGGGTTCCGGGGGACCTCCTACAATGAGCAGTTCTTC. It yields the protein CATSRGGFRGTSYNEQFF.

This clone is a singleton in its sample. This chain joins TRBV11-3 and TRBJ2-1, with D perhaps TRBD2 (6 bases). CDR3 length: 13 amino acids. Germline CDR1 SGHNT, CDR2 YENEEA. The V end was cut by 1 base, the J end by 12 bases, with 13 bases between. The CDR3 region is CASSLGGDGGQFF. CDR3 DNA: TGTGCCAGCAGCTTAGGAGGTGACGGGGGGCAGTTCTTC.

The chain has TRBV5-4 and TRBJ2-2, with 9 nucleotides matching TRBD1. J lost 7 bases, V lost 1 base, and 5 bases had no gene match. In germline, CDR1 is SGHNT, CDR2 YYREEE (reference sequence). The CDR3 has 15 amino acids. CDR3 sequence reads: CASSLPKTGGGELFF. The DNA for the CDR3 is TGTGCCAGCAGCTTGCCCAAGACAGGGGGCGGGGAGCTGTTTTTT.

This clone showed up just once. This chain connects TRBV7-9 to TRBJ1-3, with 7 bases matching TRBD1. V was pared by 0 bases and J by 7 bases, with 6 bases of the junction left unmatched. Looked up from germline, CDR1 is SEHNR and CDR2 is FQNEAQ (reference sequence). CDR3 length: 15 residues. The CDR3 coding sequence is TGTGCCAGCAGCTTAGCCACAGGGGTCGGGAACACCATATATTTT. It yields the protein CASSLATGVGNTIYF.

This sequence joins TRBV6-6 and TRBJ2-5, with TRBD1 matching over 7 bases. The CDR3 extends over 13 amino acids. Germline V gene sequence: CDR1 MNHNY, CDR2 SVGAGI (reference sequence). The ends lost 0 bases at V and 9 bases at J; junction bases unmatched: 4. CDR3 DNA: TGTGCCAGCAGTTACTCCACAGGGGCGGCCCAGTACTTC. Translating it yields CASSYSTGAAQYF.

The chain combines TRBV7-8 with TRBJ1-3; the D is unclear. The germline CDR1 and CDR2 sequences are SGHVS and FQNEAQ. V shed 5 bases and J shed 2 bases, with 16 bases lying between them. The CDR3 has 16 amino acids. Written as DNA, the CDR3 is TGTGCCAGCAGCCCACTTTCTGCGGGGACTGGAAACACCATATATTTT. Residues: CASSPLSAGTGNTIYF.

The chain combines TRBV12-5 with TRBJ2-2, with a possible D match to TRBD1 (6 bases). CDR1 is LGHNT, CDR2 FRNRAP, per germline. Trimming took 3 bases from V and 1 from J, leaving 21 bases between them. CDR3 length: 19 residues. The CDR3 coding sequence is TGTGCTAGTGGTTTCCTATATGGGGGCGGAGAAAAGAACACCGGGGAGCTGTTTTTT. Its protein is CASGFLYGGGEKNTGELFF.

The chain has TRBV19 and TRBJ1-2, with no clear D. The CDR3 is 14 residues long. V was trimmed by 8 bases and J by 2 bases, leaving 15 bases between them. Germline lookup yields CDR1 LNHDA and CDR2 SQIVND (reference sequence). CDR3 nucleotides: TGTGCCAGTCAGGACGGCGCGAAGAACTATGGCTACACCTTC. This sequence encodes CASQDGAKNYGYTF.

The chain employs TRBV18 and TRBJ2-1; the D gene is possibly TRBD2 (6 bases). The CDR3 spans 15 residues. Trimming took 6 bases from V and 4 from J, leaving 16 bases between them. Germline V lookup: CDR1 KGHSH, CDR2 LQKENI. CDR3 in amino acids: CASSRAGTAYNEQFF. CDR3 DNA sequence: TGTGCCAGCTCGAGAGCCGGGACTGCATACAATGAGCAGTTCTTC.

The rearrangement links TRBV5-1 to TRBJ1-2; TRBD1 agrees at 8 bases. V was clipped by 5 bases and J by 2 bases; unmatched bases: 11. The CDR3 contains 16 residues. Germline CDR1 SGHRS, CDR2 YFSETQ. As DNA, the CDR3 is TGCGCCAGCAGGCGCGAACCGACAGGGGCGAACTATGGCTACACCTTC. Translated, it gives CASRREPTGANYGYTF.

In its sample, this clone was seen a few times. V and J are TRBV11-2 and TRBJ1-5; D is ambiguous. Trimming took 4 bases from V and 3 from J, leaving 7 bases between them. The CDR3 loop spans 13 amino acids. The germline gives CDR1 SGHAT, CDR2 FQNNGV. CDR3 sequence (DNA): TGTGCCAGCAGCTCCCGCCCCAATCAGCCCCAGCATTTT. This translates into CASSSRPNQPQHF.

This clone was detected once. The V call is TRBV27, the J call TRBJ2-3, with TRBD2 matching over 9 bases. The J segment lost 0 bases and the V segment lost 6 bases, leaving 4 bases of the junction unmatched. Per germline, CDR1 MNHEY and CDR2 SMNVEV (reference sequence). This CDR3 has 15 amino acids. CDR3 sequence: CASRSSGISTDTQYF. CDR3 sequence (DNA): TGTGCCAGCAGATCTAGCGGGATAAGCACAGATACGCAGTATTTT.

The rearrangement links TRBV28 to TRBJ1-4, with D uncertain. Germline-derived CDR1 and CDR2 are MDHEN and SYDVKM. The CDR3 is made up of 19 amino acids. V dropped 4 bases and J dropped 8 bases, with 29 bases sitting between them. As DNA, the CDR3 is TGTGCCAGCAGTTCGGGCCGTTCTGCGAAGTTTCCCGCTTTCGAAAAACTGTTTTTT. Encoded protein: CASSSGRSAKFPAFEKLFF.

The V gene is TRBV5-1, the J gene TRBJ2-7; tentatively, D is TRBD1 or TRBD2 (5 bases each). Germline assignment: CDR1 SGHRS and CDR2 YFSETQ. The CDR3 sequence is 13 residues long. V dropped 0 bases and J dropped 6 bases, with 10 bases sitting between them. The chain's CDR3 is CASSLGDATEQYF. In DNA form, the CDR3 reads TGCGCCAGCAGCTTGGGGGACGCGACCGAGCAGTACTTC. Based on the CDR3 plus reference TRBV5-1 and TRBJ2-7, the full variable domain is KAGVTQTPRYLIKTRGQQVTLSCSPISGHRSVSWYQQTPGQGLQFLFEYFSETQRNKGNFPGRFSGRQFSNSRSEMNVSTLELGDSALYLCASSLGDATEQYFGPGTRLTVT.

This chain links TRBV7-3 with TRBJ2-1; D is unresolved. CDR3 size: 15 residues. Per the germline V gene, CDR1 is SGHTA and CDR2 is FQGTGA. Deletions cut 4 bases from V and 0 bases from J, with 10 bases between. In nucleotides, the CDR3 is TGTGCCAGCAGCTACGGGCCTAGCTCCTACAATGAGCAGTTCTTC. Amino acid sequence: CASSYGPSSYNEQFF. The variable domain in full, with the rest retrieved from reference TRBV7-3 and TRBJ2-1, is GAGVSQTPSNKVTEKGKYVELRCDPISGHTALYWYRQSLGQGPEFLIYFQGTGAADDSGLPNDRFFAVRPEGSVSTLKIQRTERGDSAVYLCASSYGPSSYNEQFFGPGTRLTVL.

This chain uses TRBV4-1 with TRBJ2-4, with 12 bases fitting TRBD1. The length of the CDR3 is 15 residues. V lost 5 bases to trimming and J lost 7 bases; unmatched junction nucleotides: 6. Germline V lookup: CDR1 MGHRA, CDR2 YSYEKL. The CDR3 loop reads CASSTRDRGLNIQYF. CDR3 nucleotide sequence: TGCGCCAGCAGCACCCGGGACAGGGGGCTGAACATTCAGTACTTC.